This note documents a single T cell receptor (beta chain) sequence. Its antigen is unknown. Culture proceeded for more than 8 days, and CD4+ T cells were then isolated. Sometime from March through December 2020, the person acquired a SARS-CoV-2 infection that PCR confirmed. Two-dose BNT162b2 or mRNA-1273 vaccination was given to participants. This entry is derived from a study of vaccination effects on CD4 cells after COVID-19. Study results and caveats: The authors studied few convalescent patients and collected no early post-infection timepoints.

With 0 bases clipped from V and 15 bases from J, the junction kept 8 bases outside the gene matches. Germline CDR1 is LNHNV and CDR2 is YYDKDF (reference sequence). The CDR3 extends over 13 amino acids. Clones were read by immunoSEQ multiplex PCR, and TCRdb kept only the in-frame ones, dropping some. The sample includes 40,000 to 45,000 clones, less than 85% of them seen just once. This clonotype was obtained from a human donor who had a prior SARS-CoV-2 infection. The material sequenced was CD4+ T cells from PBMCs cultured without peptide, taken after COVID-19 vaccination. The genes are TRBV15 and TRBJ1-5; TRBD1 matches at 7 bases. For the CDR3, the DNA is TGTGCCACCAGCAGAGACGATAAGACAGGGCGGCATTTT. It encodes CATSRDDKTGRHF.